This TCR delta chain is drawn from a study of γδ T cells in repeated Plasmodium falciparum infection. Study-level information: Sampling occurred at baseline, pre-infection for selected infections, and 21 days post-infection. Whole-study findings and limits: Vdelta2-negative gammadelta repertoires appeared less diverse and less shared in Malian than Australian children.

Bulk repertoires came from Vgamma9/Vdelta2+ or Vdelta2-negative gammadelta T cells flow-sorted from PBMC. The ends lost 0 bases at V and 0 bases at J; junction bases unmatched: 27. CDR3 length: 24 amino acids. Germline CDR1 and CDR2: TSWWSYY and QGS. Both TRG and TRD chains were sequenced from each sorted sample. TCRdb re-called the multiplex PCR reads through CATT. The data show roughly 86,000 delta-chain clones, roughly 1.4% seen once. This clone showed up just a few times. The target antigen is unknown. The TCRdb record carries a much larger clone's protein, which differs from this DNA's translation at residue 15; a read error is the likely cause, and the protein listed here is the DNA translation.

The genes are TRDV1 and TRDJ1, with TRDD3 matching 8 bases. The specimen was gamma-delta T cells from blood. This receptor was taken from a pool of human donors (malaria-infected and uninfected, not separated). CDR3 in amino acids: CALGELVLISGSGGCEGYTDKLIF. DNA of the CDR3: TGTGCTCTTGGGGAACTCGTATTAATTTCAGGGAGTGGGGGATGCGAAGGGTACACCGATAAACTCATCTTT.